The clone carrying this T cell receptor beta chain was counted a single time. This sample is drawn from a study of CD8 T cells in Susac syndrome. Reverse transcription of about 0.5 to 1 ug RNA used random hexamers. Amplification of TCR beta CDR3 was carried out by immunoSEQ multiplex PCR, which covered 54 Vbeta and 13 Jbeta segments. Via MiXCR, TCRdb re-called the immunoSEQ multiplex PCR reads, giving one row per CDR3 protein. The repertoire holds more than 120,000 distinct CDR3 sequences, with roughly 95% as singletons. Sequencing of TCR beta, carried out with a high-throughput approach, was applied to CD8+ and CD4+ T cells from the blood. The germline gives CDR1 MNHEY, CDR2 SVGAGI. The CDR3 is 14 amino acids. The V and J ends lost 6 bases and 0 bases respectively, with 10 bases between them.

The sequence derives from a human donor in good health. Sequenced material: CD4+ T cells from PBMCs. The chain recombines TRBV6-5 with TRBJ2-3; D is perhaps TRBD2 (6 bases). The CDR3 DNA follows: TGTGCCAGCAGCCGGACTACTAGCACAGATACGCAGTATTTT. It translates to CASSRTTSTDTQYF.